This TCR beta chain was retrieved from a study of CD8 T cells in Susac syndrome. CDR1 and CDR2 from the germline V gene are MNHEY and SMNVEV (reference sequence). V shed 5 bases and J shed 4 bases, with 23 bases lying between them. This CDR3 region has 17 residues. RNA, at roughly 0.45 to 1 ug, was reverse transcribed with random hexamers. TCRdb fed the immunoSEQ multiplex PCR reads into MiXCR, producing one record per CDR3 protein. Of about 200,000 distinct CDR3 sequences detected, around 90% appear once; the ten largest clones hold approximately 0.13%. V and J are TRBV27 and TRBJ1-2; tentatively, D is TRBD1 (5 bases). The sequencing input was CD8+ T cells from PBMCs. The TCR comes from a human donor with multiple sclerosis. The CDR3 region has the DNA TGTGCCAGCAGTCCCGGGTCGGGGGTCAGAGTCTCCTATGGCTACACCTTC. Translated: CASSPGSGVRVSYGYTF.